This TCR beta chain was sequenced during a study of tumor-infiltrating lymphocytes in primary liver carcinoma. Study-wide background: The five patients, who were men and women, ranged in age from 30 to 69 years.

Starting material of 450 to 550 ng total RNA yielded TCR beta cDNA via a constant-region primer. The TCR beta library was amplified through three nested multiplex PCR rounds in a modified ARM-PCR procedure. TRBV1-TRBV30 forward primers paired with a C-beta reverse primer were used in the first two PCR rounds, which ran roughly 9 cycles each. Via MiXCR, TCRdb re-called the multiplex PCR reads, giving one row per CDR3 protein. This table holds about 190,000 distinct CDR3 sequences, just under 85% found once. This clonotype was observed at least ten times. The CDR3 is 13 amino acids. V was clipped by 5 bases and J by 4 bases, with 11 bases between them. The study co-extracted DNA and RNA from 20-30 mg of unsorted bulk tissue. Every patient in the cohort had a primary liver carcinoma. That carcinoma was treated by surgical resection. Treatment-naive at the time, the patients had chronic HBV infection.

The source is a man aged 40-49 years with primary liver carcinoma and hepatitis B virus infection. The specimen sequenced was tumor tissue from primary liver carcinoma. The chain combines TRBV12-3 or TRBV12-4 with TRBJ2-5; D is possibly TRBD1 (6 bases). CDR3 sequence: CASSGQSAETQYF. The CDR3 DNA reads TGTGCCAGCAGTGGACAGAGCGCAGAGACCCAGTACTTC.